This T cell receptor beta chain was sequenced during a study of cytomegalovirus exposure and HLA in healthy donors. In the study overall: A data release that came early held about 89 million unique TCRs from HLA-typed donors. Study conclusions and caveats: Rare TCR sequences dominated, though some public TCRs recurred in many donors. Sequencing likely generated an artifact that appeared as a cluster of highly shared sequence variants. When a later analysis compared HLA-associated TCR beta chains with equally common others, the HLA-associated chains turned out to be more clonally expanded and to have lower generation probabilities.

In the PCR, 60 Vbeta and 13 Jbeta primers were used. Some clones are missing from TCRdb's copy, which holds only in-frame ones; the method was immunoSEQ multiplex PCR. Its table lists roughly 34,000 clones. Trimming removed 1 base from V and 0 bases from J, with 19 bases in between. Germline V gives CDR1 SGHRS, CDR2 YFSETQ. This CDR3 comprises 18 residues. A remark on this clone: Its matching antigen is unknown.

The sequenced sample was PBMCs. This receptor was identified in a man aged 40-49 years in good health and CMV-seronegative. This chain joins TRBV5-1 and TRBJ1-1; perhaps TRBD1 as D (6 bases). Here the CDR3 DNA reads TGCGCCAGCAGCTTGCGGGGACACTGGAAAAACATGAACACTGAAGCTTTCTTT. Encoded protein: CASSLRGHWKNMNTEAFF.